Below, 16 T cell receptor beta chains from the same sample are listed, as sequenced in a study of human T cells and chemical hapten exposure. TCRdb reprocessed the RACE reads with MiXCR, giving one entry per CDR3 protein. The sample holds around 92,000 distinct CDR3 sequences; 10% to 12% are singletons and the top ten take 3.1%. Time point denoted: pre-sensitization, week 0. Indicated treatment: therapeutic diphenylcyclopropenone sensitization with weekly scalp DPC. The material sequenced was whole blood, taken in connection with sensitization to the hapten diphenylcyclopropenone (DPC). These receptors came from a woman aged 60 to 75 with alopecia areata. Some clones in this sample may be carry-over from other donors' samples.

Many counts were recorded for this clonotype. The chain combines TRBV7-6 with TRBJ2-5, with 11 positions matching TRBD2. CDR1 is SGHVS, CDR2 FNYEAQ, per germline. The V segment lost 2 bases and the J segment 6 bases; nucleotides outside the gene matches: 14. The CDR3 runs 18 residues. The CDR3: CASSLTGGSGGAGKTQYF. The CDR3 nucleotides are TGTGCCAGCAGCTTAACCGGAGGTAGCGGGGGGGCTGGAAAGACCCAGTACTTC.

Ten or more counts support this clonotype. J is TRBJ1-2 and V is TRBV6-1; the D gene is possibly TRBD1 (5 bases). The germline V gene has CDR1 MNHNS and CDR2 SASEGT. The CDR3 sequence is 15 residues long. V was cut by 7 bases and J by 0 bases, with 15 bases left in between. CDR3 residues: CASIHADSSNYGYTF. In DNA form, the CDR3 reads TGTGCCAGCATTCACGCCGACAGCTCTAACTATGGCTACACCTTC.

This clonotype was detected many times. The V gene is TRBV6-5, the J gene TRBJ2-1; tentatively, D is TRBD1 or TRBD2 (5 bases each). The CDR3 has 16 residues. Looked up from germline, CDR1 is MNHEY and CDR2 is SVGAGI. V lost 6 bases and J 4 bases, leaving 19 bases between the germline ends. CDR3 region: CASRRDGVSIYNEQFF. Written as DNA, the CDR3 is TGTGCCAGCAGAAGGGACGGGGTCTCCATTTACAATGAGCAGTTCTTC.

This clonotype has at least ten counts. The genes are TRBV5-1 and TRBJ1-2; tentatively, D is TRBD1 (5 bases). The V gene lost 4 bases and the J gene lost 1 base, with 17 bases spanning the gap. The CDR3 extends over 16 amino acids. Germline lookup yields CDR1 SGHRS and CDR2 YFSETQ. Here the CDR3 reads CASSPSGDHNNYGYTF. CDR3 coding DNA: TGCGCCAGCAGCCCTAGCGGGGACCACAATAACTATGGCTACACCTTC. The full variable domain, in which reference TRBV5-1 and TRBJ1-2 provide the parts outside the CDR3, is KAGVTQTPRYLIKTRGQQVTLSCSPISGHRSVSWYQQTPGQGLQFLFEYFSETQRNKGNFPGRFSGRQFSNSRSEMNVSTLELGDSALYLCASSPSGDHNNYGYTFGSGTRLTVV.

This clonotype was seen repeatedly, ten times or more. The rearrangement uses TRBV25-1 and TRBJ2-7; tentatively, D is TRBD1 (6 bases). The CDR3 spans 15 residues. In germline, CDR1 is MGHDK, CDR2 SYGVNS. The germline V and J ends were trimmed by 6 bases and 6 bases, with 21 bases remaining between them. In nucleotides, the CDR3 is TGTGCCAGCAGCCATACGACAGGCCCTGGTGGCGAGCAGTACTTC. The encoded protein is CASSHTTGPGGEQYF.

The sample holds a few counts of this clonotype. The J gene is TRBJ2-5, the V gene TRBV20-1, with D possibly matching TRBD2 (5 bases). The germline V gene has CDR1 DFQATT and CDR2 SNEGSKA (reference sequence). CDR3 length: 14 amino acids. The ends were cut back, 3 bases at V and 4 bases at J, with 15 bases in the middle. The CDR3 bases are TGCAGTGCTAGGGACCCGGGGTGGGGAGAGACCCAGTACTTC. Its protein is CSARDPGWGETQYF.

At least ten counts were recorded for this clonotype. This rearrangement joins TRBV4-1 to TRBJ2-5; D is perhaps TRBD2 (6 bases). Germline V gives CDR1 MGHRA, CDR2 YSYEKL. The CDR3 is made up of 15 amino acids. The V end lost 0 bases, the J end lost 1 base, and 9 bases lay between the germline ends. CDR3 bases: TGCGCCAGCAGCCAAGACGGAGCGGGCCAAGAGACCCAGTACTTC. This translates into CASSQDGAGQETQYF.

The chain is built from TRBV7-9 and TRBJ2-2, with a weak D call TRBD1 (5 bases). Per germline, CDR1 SEHNR and CDR2 FQNEAQ (reference sequence). This CDR3 is built from 16 residues. V gave up 2 bases and J gave up 0 bases, with 10 bases separating them. CDR3 residues: CASSLLGAPNTGELFF. CDR3 bases: TGTGCCAGCAGCTTACTAGGGGCCCCGAACACCGGGGAGCTGTTTTTT.

This clonotype came up a few times. This chain connects TRBV5-1 to TRBJ2-1, with D perhaps matching TRBD1 (6 bases). There are 14 residues in the CDR3. The V gene's germline CDR1 is SGHRS and CDR2 YFSETQ. Between the trimmed V and J ends, which lost 5 bases and 10 bases, there was a span of 19 bases. CDR3 nucleotide sequence: TGCGCCAGCAGTAGCGCGGGTTCACAGGGCGAGCAGTTCTTC. This encodes CASSSAGSQGEQFF.

Ten or more counts support this clonotype. The J gene is TRBJ2-5, the V gene TRBV7-8; no clear D. V was trimmed by 5 bases and J by 2 bases, leaving 15 bases between them. The CDR3 covers 15 residues. From germline, CDR1 is SGHVS and CDR2 FQNEAQ. The CDR3 region is CASSPQRAFQETQYF. CDR3 DNA: TGTGCCAGCAGCCCCCAGCGAGCCTTTCAAGAGACCCAGTACTTC.

This clonotype was seen many times. This chain connects TRBV5-1 to TRBJ2-1; D is possibly TRBD1 or TRBD2 (7 bases each). The germline V gene has CDR1 SGHRS and CDR2 YFSETQ. CDR3 length: 16 amino acids. Deletions cut 0 bases from V and 7 bases from J, with 17 bases between. The CDR3 is CASSLVWEGAKNEQFF. The CDR3 region has the DNA TGCGCCAGCAGCTTGGTTTGGGAGGGGGCTAAGAATGAGCAGTTCTTC.

This chain links TRBV28 with TRBJ2-7; 7 bases map to TRBD2. CDR1 is MDHEN and CDR2 is SYDVKM in the germline V gene. CDR3 length equals 13 residues. V lost 6 bases and J lost 7; bases outside the gene matches: 9. The CDR3 bases are TGTGCCAGCAGCGCGGGGGTTACTCAGGAGCAGTACTTC. Its translation: CASSAGVTQEQYF. The variable domain in full, completed from reference TRBV28 and TRBJ2-7, reads DVKVTQSSRYLVKRTGEKVFLECVQDMDHENMFWYRQDPGLGLRLIYFSYDVKMKEKGDIPEGYSVSREKKERFSLILESASTNQTSMYLCASSAGVTQEQYFGPGTRLTVT.

The V and J genes are TRBV19 and TRBJ1-5, with D unresolved. CDR3 length: 15 residues. CDR1 LNHDA and CDR2 SQIVND come from the germline V gene (reference sequence). V lost 7 bases to trimming and J lost 0 bases, with 13 bases between them. Here the CDR3 reads CASKWGGYSNQPQHF. CDR3 coding DNA: TGTGCCAGTAAATGGGGAGGATATAGCAATCAGCCCCAGCATTTT.

In this sample, this clonotype turned up a few times. V and J are TRBV12-3 or TRBV12-4 and TRBJ2-1, with TRBD2 identical over 8 bases. J lost 8 bases, V lost 6 bases, and 12 bases had no gene match. The length of the CDR3 is 15 residues. The CDR3 DNA is TGTGCCAGCAGCCCAAGCGGGGGCCGTCTGGATGAGCAGTTCTTC. Its translation: CASSPSGGRLDEQFF.

This clonotype was counted many times. V is TRBV6-9 and J is TRBJ2-3; no firm D call. V was clipped by 7 bases and J by 0 bases, with 11 bases between them. CDR1 and CDR2 from the germline V gene are MNHGY and SVAAGI. The CDR3 has 14 residues. CDR3 loop: CASTRGGSTDTQYF. The DNA of the CDR3 is TGTGCCAGCACTAGAGGTGGTAGCACAGATACGCAGTATTTT.

The sample holds many counts of this clonotype. This chain links TRBV24-1 with TRBJ1-1; D ambiguous. The V end lost 4 bases, the J end lost 3 bases, and 5 bases lay between the germline ends. Germline V lookup: CDR1 KGHDR, CDR2 SFDVKD. The CDR3 contains 12 residues. The CDR3 DNA reads as TGTGCCACCAGTGACGGGGACACTGAAGCTTTCTTT. Translating it yields CATSDGDTEAFF.